Below, 32 T cell receptor beta chains from the same sample are listed, as sequenced in a study of Tregs in tolerant kidney transplant recipients. Method: immunoSEQ multiplex PCR; TCRdb's copy keeps in-frame clones and lacks some. The table lists roughly 69,000 clones, approximately 88% of them singletons. The input for sequencing was CD4+ T cells from blood, taken before the transplant. Receptors originate from a human donor who received a combined kidney and bone marrow transplant.

The rearrangement joins TRBV6-6 to TRBJ1-1; D is perhaps TRBD1 (6 bases). The CDR3 runs 16 residues. Trimming shortened V by 0 bases and J by 0 bases, and 11 bases separated the two germline ends. Germline CDR1 and CDR2: MNHNY and SVGAGI (reference sequence). CDR3 protein: CASSYSTGVMNTEAFF. CDR3 sequence (DNA): TGTGCCAGCAGTTACTCGACAGGAGTCATGAACACTGAAGCTTTCTTT.

This clone turned up a few times. The rearrangement links TRBV6-1 to TRBJ1-5, with TRBD1 matching 8 bases. Unmatched junction bases numbered 10, after V lost 2 bases and J lost 4 bases. This CDR3 has 17 residues. Germline CDR1 and CDR2: MNHNS and SASEGT. The CDR3 DNA is TGTGCCAGCAGTGAACCGTGGCAGGGGGCGGTTAATCAGCCCCAGCATTTT. Protein sequence: CASSEPWQGAVNQPQHF.

V is TRBV5-4 and J is TRBJ1-1; D may be TRBD1 (5 bases). Germline values: CDR1 SGHNT, CDR2 YYREEE (reference sequence). The CDR3 sequence is 15 residues long. V lost 4 bases and J 7 bases, leaving 20 bases between the germline ends. For the CDR3, the DNA is TGTGCCAGCAGCGCGAAAAAAGGGGAACTGGTTGAAGCTTTCTTT. It translates to CASSAKKGELVEAFF.

The chain joins TRBV9 to TRBJ2-5, with 8 bases aligning to TRBD2. Trimming at V came to 2 bases and at J to 2 bases, leaving 8 bases not matched to a gene. The germline V gene has CDR1 SGDLS and CDR2 YYNGEE. The CDR3 has 16 residues. The CDR3 sequence: CASSVESGSGQETQYF. The CDR3 DNA sequence: TGTGCCAGCAGCGTTGAGAGCGGGAGTGGGCAAGAGACCCAGTACTTC.

V is TRBV30 and J is TRBJ1-2, with D tentatively TRBD1 (5 bases). Germline V CDR1 and CDR2: GTSNPN, SVGIG (reference sequence). There are 14 residues in the CDR3. V lost 4 bases to trimming and J lost 2 bases, with 14 bases between them. Here the CDR3 DNA reads TGTGCCTGGAAGGTCCCAGGGATGAACTATGGCTACACCTTC. This gives the protein CAWKVPGMNYGYTF.

The rearrangement joins TRBV6-5 to TRBJ2-2; a weak D match, TRBD1 (5 bases). CDR1 and CDR2 (germline): MNHEY, SVGAGI. V was trimmed by 2 bases and J by 3 bases, leaving 7 bases between them. There are 14 residues in the CDR3. The CDR3 DNA follows: TGTGCCAGCAGTTACCGACAGTACACCGGGGAGCTGTTTTTT. The encoded protein is CASSYRQYTGELFF.

This chain uses TRBV9 with TRBJ2-1; D is possibly TRBD1 (5 bases). V was clipped by 2 bases and J by 8 bases, with 17 bases between them. This CDR3 is built from 15 residues. CDR1 is SGDLS and CDR2 is YYNGEE in the germline V gene. The CDR3 loop is CASSVRAPPSDEQFF. The CDR3 region has the DNA TGTGCCAGCAGCGTCAGGGCCCCACCGTCCGATGAGCAGTTCTTC.

This rearrangement joins TRBV2 to TRBJ2-7; D call uncertain. Germline V gene sequence: CDR1 SNHLY, CDR2 FYNNEI. V lost 7 bases, J lost 7 bases, and 14 bases lay in between. The CDR3 has 12 residues. CDR3 bases: TGTGCCAGCAATTACATCACGGGTGAGCAGTACTTC. Amino acid sequence: CASNYITGEQYF.

This CDR3 is CASSAGTHLTYEQYF. The DNA for the CDR3 is TGTGCCAGCAGCGCCGGGACTCACCTCACCTACGAGCAGTACTTC. The chain recombines TRBV9 with TRBJ2-7, with D possibly being TRBD2 (6 bases). Trimming stripped 3 bases from V and 2 bases from J, with 15 bases between. CDR1 is SGDLS and CDR2 is YYNGEE in the germline V gene. This CDR3 comprises 15 residues.

This chain links TRBV5-1 with TRBJ1-2; D is possibly TRBD1 (5 bases). The CDR3 sequence is 16 residues long. From germline, CDR1 is SGHRS and CDR2 YFSETQ. V was cut by 4 bases and J by 4 bases, with 20 bases left in between. This CDR3 is CASSPGGERRFYGYTF. The CDR3 DNA sequence: TGCGCCAGCAGCCCGGGGGGGGAGAGGCGTTTCTATGGCTACACCTTC.

The V gene is TRBV11-2, the J gene TRBJ2-5; D is perhaps TRBD1 (6 bases). V was clipped by 5 bases and J by 4 bases, with 17 bases between them. The V gene's germline CDR1 is SGHAT and CDR2 FQNNGV. This CDR3 comprises 15 residues. The CDR3 coding sequence is TGTGCCAGCAGCCTAAGCCAGGGGACGCGAGAGACCCAGTACTTC. Residues: CASSLSQGTRETQYF.

The rearrangement links TRBV29-1 to TRBJ1-5; D is possibly TRBD1 (6 bases). Germline loops: CDR1 SQVTM, CDR2 ANQGSEA. With 3 bases removed from V and 0 bases from J, the gap between germline ends came to 9 bases. CDR3 length equals 14 residues. CDR3 in DNA: TGCAGCGTTGACACGGGACATAGCAATCAGCCCCAGCATTTT. Amino acids: CSVDTGHSNQPQHF.

The V gene is TRBV28, the J gene TRBJ1-5, with a weak D call TRBD1 (5 bases). The CDR3 totals 15 residues. Trimming cost V 0 bases and J 7 bases, with 13 bases left between them. Germline V gene lookup returns CDR1 MDHEN and CDR2 SYDVKM. This CDR3 reads CASSLWTVENQPQHF. CDR3 in DNA: TGTGCCAGCAGTTTATGGACAGTGGAGAACCAGCCCCAGCATTTT.

This sequence joins TRBV11-3 and TRBJ2-1, with TRBD2 as a possible D gene (5 bases). CDR1 and CDR2 from the germline V gene are SGHNT and YENEEA. The ends were cut back, 5 bases at V and 7 bases at J, with 12 bases in the middle. This CDR3 spans 13 amino acids. CDR3 region: CASSPQAENEQFF. CDR3 nucleotide sequence: TGTGCCAGCAGCCCCCAAGCGGAAAATGAGCAGTTCTTC.

The V call is TRBV19, the J call TRBJ1-5; D perhaps matches TRBD1 (6 bases). Germline V gene data show CDR1 as LNHDA and CDR2 as SQIVND (reference sequence). CDR3 length equals 15 residues. The V gene lost 6 bases and the J gene lost 2 bases, with 14 bases spanning the gap. This chain's CDR3 is CASRAGATGNQPQHF. Here the CDR3 DNA reads TGTGCCAGTAGGGCAGGGGCTACGGGCAATCAGCCCCAGCATTTT.

The J gene is TRBJ2-3, the V gene TRBV5-1, with D maybe TRBD1 (6 bases). Trimming pared 4 bases from V and 1 base from J, leaving 19 bases between. The CDR3 spans 17 residues. Germline CDR1 reads SGHRS; CDR2 reads YFSETQ. CDR3 sequence: CASSQLDRPLGTDTQYF. Here the CDR3 DNA reads TGCGCCAGCAGCCAGTTAGACAGGCCCCTCGGCACAGATACGCAGTATTTT. The whole variable domain, remainder taken from reference TRBV5-1 and TRBJ2-3, is KAGVTQTPRYLIKTRGQQVTLSCSPISGHRSVSWYQQTPGQGLQFLFEYFSETQRNKGNFPGRFSGRQFSNSRSEMNVSTLELGDSALYLCASSQLDRPLGTDTQYFGPGTRLTVL.

This chain uses TRBV28 with TRBJ2-2; TRBD2 agrees at 16 bases. The CDR3 contains 15 residues. Per germline, CDR1 MDHEN and CDR2 SYDVKM. After removal of 7 bases from V and 7 bases from J, the junction contained 3 bases not matched to a gene. The CDR3, as DNA: TGTGCCAGCACCGGGACTAGCGGGAGGGGCGGGGAGCTGTTTTTT. It codes for CASTGTSGRGGELFF.

CDR3 DNA: TGCGCCAGCAGTCACCGCGACACCGACAATCAGCCCCAGCATTTT. It specifies CASSHRDTDNQPQHF. The chain links TRBV23-1 to TRBJ1-5, with unresolved D. Being an ORF, TRBV23-1 has a function that is uncertain. The CDR3 has 15 amino acids. Trimming stripped 3 bases from V and 3 bases from J, with 12 bases between.

The chain employs TRBV6-1 and TRBJ2-7; a possible D gene is TRBD1 (6 bases). This CDR3 contains 15 residues. Germline CDR1 is MNHNS and CDR2 is SASEGT. The V end was cut by 6 bases, the J end by 0 bases, with 15 bases between. The CDR3 region is CASSVTGLNSYEQYF. The CDR3 nucleotides read TGTGCCAGCAGCGTAACAGGGCTCAACTCCTACGAGCAGTACTTC.

The V and J genes are TRBV18 and TRBJ2-1, with 7 bases aligning to TRBD1. V shed 4 bases, J shed 4 bases, and the junction held 4 bases outside the gene matches. Germline loops: CDR1 KGHSH, CDR2 LQKENI. This CDR3 comprises 14 residues. DNA of the CDR3: TGTGCCAGCTCACTGGACAGGCGTTACAATGAGCAGTTCTTC. Its translation: CASSLDRRYNEQFF.

This rearrangement joins TRBV11-2 to TRBJ2-7; possible D gene TRBD2, 5 bases. The CDR3 loop spans 15 amino acids. Germline-derived CDR1 and CDR2 are SGHAT and FQNNGV. The ends were cut back, 0 bases at V and 3 bases at J, with 12 bases in the middle. In DNA form, the CDR3 reads TGTGCCAGCAGCTTAGAAGGCAGCGGCGACTACGAGCAGTACTTC. Translation: CASSLEGSGDYEQYF.

The rearrangement uses TRBV19 and TRBJ2-5; D is possibly TRBD2 (5 bases). V lost 5 bases and J 4 bases, leaving 8 bases between the germline ends. Germline V lookup: CDR1 LNHDA, CDR2 SQIVND (reference sequence). The CDR3 sequence is 12 residues long. The chain's CDR3 is CASSEGRETQYF. The CDR3 region has the DNA TGTGCCAGTAGTGAAGGGAGAGAGACCCAGTACTTC.

The rearrangement links TRBV7-3 to TRBJ2-1; TRBD2 matches 7 bases. CDR1 is SGHTA and CDR2 is FQGTGA in the germline V gene. After removal of 2 bases from V and 6 bases from J, the junction contained 4 bases not matched to a gene. This CDR3 has 14 amino acids. The CDR3, as DNA: TGTGCCAGCAGCTTAGCGGGAGTAAGCAATGAGCAGTTCTTC. Translated, it gives CASSLAGVSNEQFF.

The gene calls are TRBV6-5 and TRBJ2-7; 7 bases are shared with TRBD2. V dropped 8 bases and J dropped 9; count of bases not matched to a gene: 10. The germline V gene has CDR1 MNHEY and CDR2 SVGAGI. The CDR3 consists of 12 residues. The CDR3 DNA is TGTGCCAGCGCCTCTCCTAGCGGACGGCAGTACTTC. Translation: CASASPSGRQYF.

This chain connects TRBV28 to TRBJ2-1, with 7 positions matching TRBD1. V gave up 6 bases and J gave up 9 bases; unmatched junction bases: 5. This CDR3 has 12 amino acids. Germline loops: CDR1 MDHEN, CDR2 SYDVKM. CDR3 nucleotide sequence: TGTGCCAGCAGGATACAGGGGCGTGAGCAGTTCTTC. It yields the protein CASRIQGREQFF. Complete variable domain (other parts from reference TRBV28 and TRBJ2-1): DVKVTQSSRYLVKRTGEKVFLECVQDMDHENMFWYRQDPGLGLRLIYFSYDVKMKEKGDIPEGYSVSREKKERFSLILESASTNQTSMYLCASRIQGREQFFGPGTRLTVL.

CDR3 region: CASSLTRGSTDTQYF. The DNA of the CDR3 is TGTGCCAGCAGCTTAACTCGGGGAAGCACAGATACGCAGTATTTT. The chain carries TRBV7-3 and TRBJ2-3; D might be TRBD2 (5 bases). Germline V gene data show CDR1 as SGHTA and CDR2 as FQGTGA. Deletions cut 0 bases from V and 0 bases from J, with 7 bases between. This CDR3 is built from 15 residues. Looking up the rest from reference TRBV7-3 and TRBJ2-3 gives the full variable domain: GAGVSQTPSNKVTEKGKYVELRCDPISGHTALYWYRQSLGQGPEFLIYFQGTGAADDSGLPNDRFFAVRPEGSVSTLKIQRTERGDSAVYLCASSLTRGSTDTQYFGPGTRLTVL.

The chain joins TRBV29-1 to TRBJ2-5, with D tentatively TRBD2 (6 bases). This CDR3 region has 12 residues. V was shortened by 4 bases and J by 5 bases, with 11 bases between the two germline ends. Looked up from germline, CDR1 is SQVTM and CDR2 is ANQGSEA. The CDR3 here is CSVAGTEETQYF. The CDR3 coding sequence is TGCAGCGTTGCAGGGACTGAGGAGACCCAGTACTTC.

V gene TRBV7-2 combines with J gene TRBJ2-3, with 16 bases fitting TRBD2. Germline V lookup: CDR1 SGHTA, CDR2 FQGNSA. The CDR3 sequence is 17 residues long. V lost 5 bases and J lost 5; bases outside the gene matches: 7. The CDR3 protein is CASSPGTSGRAIDTQYF. The DNA of the CDR3 is TGTGCCAGCAGCCCTGGGACTAGCGGGAGGGCCATAGATACGCAGTATTTT.

This clone was counted a few times. V and J are TRBV6-1 and TRBJ1-5, with TRBD1 as a possible D gene (6 bases). CDR1 MNHNS and CDR2 SASEGT come from the germline V gene. The CDR3 extends over 15 amino acids. With 4 bases removed from V and 3 bases from J, the gap between germline ends came to 13 bases. CDR3 sequence: CASSGTGFYNQPQHF. CDR3 nucleotides: TGTGCCAGCAGTGGTACAGGGTTTTACAATCAGCCCCAGCATTTT.

The chain employs TRBV7-3 and TRBJ2-2, with 7 positions matching TRBD2. Trimming at V came to 5 bases and at J to 2 bases, leaving 11 bases not matched to a gene. The germline gives CDR1 SGHTA, CDR2 FQGTGA. The CDR3 has 17 residues. The CDR3 loop is CASSIEGGSANTGELFF. In nucleotides, the CDR3 is TGTGCCAGCAGCATTGAGGGCGGGAGCGCTAACACCGGGGAGCTGTTTTTT.

The chain links TRBV6-6 to TRBJ2-5; maybe TRBD2 (5 bases). This CDR3 region has 14 residues. Per the germline V gene, CDR1 is MNHNY and CDR2 is SVGAGI (reference sequence). V was clipped by 5 bases and J by 5 bases, with 15 bases between them. The CDR3 protein is CASSPRTPGETQYF. The CDR3 region has the DNA TGTGCCAGCAGTCCCCGGACCCCGGGGGAGACCCAGTACTTC.

The genes are TRBV19 and TRBJ1-2, with no clear D. From germline, CDR1 is LNHDA and CDR2 SQIVND (reference sequence). The CDR3 contains 12 residues. V lost 7 bases to trimming and J lost 14 bases, with 20 bases between them. The CDR3 DNA follows: TGTGCCAGTACGACCGGCCGAGGGCGGGTAACCTTC. It specifies CASTTGRGRVTF.